Shown below are 5 T cell receptor beta chains from a single sample sequenced in a study of neoadjuvant nivolumab and ipilimumab in lung cancer. Generated by immunoSEQ multiplex PCR, the TCRdb table keeps only in-frame clones and is missing some. Of tens of thousands of clones in the sample, 82% were seen once. Specimen: peripheral blood, collected before neoadjuvant nivolumab, alone or with ipilimumab. All receptors come from an adult with non-small cell lung cancer.

V gene TRBV30 combines with J gene TRBJ2-3; TRBD1 matches at 8 bases. Losses at the gene ends were 7 bases for V and 3 bases for J; bases not matched to a gene: 9. The CDR3 spans 14 residues. CDR1 and CDR2 from the germline V gene are GTSNPN and SVGIG (reference sequence). CDR3 sequence reads: CASSPTGATDTQYF. The CDR3 nucleotides read TGTGCCTCCTCCCCGACAGGGGCTACAGATACGCAGTATTTT.

V and J are TRBV4-3 and TRBJ2-6, with D maybe TRBD1 (5 bases). The germline gives CDR1 LGHNA, CDR2 YSLEER. Trimming stripped 0 bases from V and 1 base from J, with 7 bases between. This CDR3 is 16 amino acids long. The CDR3, as DNA: TGCGCCAGCAGCCAAGAAACAGGATCTGGGGCCAACGTCCTGACTTTC. As protein: CASSQETGSGANVLTF.

The chain recombines TRBV29-1 with TRBJ1-1, with a tentative D call TRBD1 (5 bases). The CDR3 runs to 13 residues. V lost 5 bases and J 2 bases, leaving 12 bases between the germline ends. CDR1 SQVTM and CDR2 ANQGSEA come from the germline V gene. The CDR3 sequence: CSVPGLGNTEAFF. The DNA for the CDR3 is TGCAGCGTTCCGGGACTGGGTAACACTGAAGCTTTCTTT.

V and J are TRBV5-1 and TRBJ2-1; 9 bases match TRBD2. The CDR3 sequence is 17 residues long. With V trimmed by 5 bases and J by 5 bases, 14 bases remained unmatched. The V gene's germline CDR1 is SGHRS and CDR2 YFSETQ. The CDR3 protein is CASSPPIAGVANNEQFF. For the CDR3, the DNA is TGCGCCAGCAGTCCGCCCATAGCGGGAGTAGCTAACAATGAGCAGTTCTTC.

This rearrangement joins TRBV5-5 to TRBJ1-1; D remains ambiguous. CDR1 is SGHKS, CDR2 YYEKEE, per germline (reference sequence). CDR3 length: 17 residues. Trimming took 0 bases from V and 6 from J, leaving 21 bases between them. CDR3 sequence: CASSLGHTDVESSEAFF. Written as DNA, the CDR3 is TGTGCCAGCAGCTTGGGGCACACGGATGTGGAGTCCTCTGAAGCTTTCTTT.